The rows below give T cell receptor beta chains drawn from one sample of a study of cytotoxic CD8 clonotypes in ibrutinib-treated CLL. The protocol was immunoSEQ multiplex PCR, while the TCRdb copy is restricted to in-frame clones and leaves out a portion. There are roughly 150,000 clones in the sample; over 75% occur only once, and approximately 2.9% lies in the top ten. The starting material was PBMCs, obtained at disease progression, from a patient treated with ibrutinib. The receptors here all came from a human donor with chronic lymphocytic leukemia. Both conserved end residues are part of each CDR3. A D gene is named only where the DNA matches it firmly. Clone size is shown for a subset of rows, as once, few, many or a class of expanded clone.

J | size | V | D | DNA | CDR3
TRBJ1-4 | NA | TRBV5-8 | TRBD1 | TGTGCCAGCAGCTTGGGACAGGGAACTAATGAAAAACTGTTTTTT | CASSLGQGTNEKLFF
TRBJ1-2 | few | TRBV5-5 | NA | TGTGCCAGCAGCTTGGAAGGGTATGGCTACACCTTC | CASSLEGYGYTF
TRBJ2-7 | NA | TRBV20-1 | NA | TGCAGTGCTCGCGTATCCGAGCAGTACTTC | CSARVSEQYF
TRBJ1-1 | NA | TRBV5-4 | NA | TGTGCCAGCAGCTTGGGCCCGGGGGCGAACACTGAAGCTTTCTTT | CASSLGPGANTEAFF
TRBJ2-1 | once | TRBV6-1 | NA | TGTGCCAGCAGTGAATACGAGGGACGTTATGACGATGAGCAGTTCTTC | CASSEYEGRYDDEQFF
TRBJ2-3 | NA | TRBV9 | NA | TGTGCCAGCAGCGCGATCGGGGCCCAAGATACGCAGTATTTT | CASSAIGAQDTQYF
TRBJ1-4 | NA | TRBV5-1 | NA | TGCGCCAGCAGCTTGGTGGGAGTAGCAACTAATGAAAAACTGTTTTTT | CASSLVGVATNEKLFF
TRBJ2-1 | NA | TRBV5-4 | NA | TGTGCCAGCAGTCCAGAGGTCACCTACAATGAGCAGTTCTTC | CASSPEVTYNEQFF
TRBJ2-7 | once | TRBV10-3 | TRBD2 | TGTGCCATCAGTGAGCGGGGGGGATCCTACGAGCAGTACTTC | CAISERGGSYEQYF
TRBJ1-2 | NA | TRBV2 | NA | TGTGCCAGCAGTGAAATCCGGGACATTCCACTTTATGGCTACACCTTC | CASSEIRDIPLYGYTF
TRBJ1-1 | NA | TRBV29-1 | NA | TGCAGCGTGGGGCGAGAGGGATTAGGGAACACTGAAGCTTTCTTT | CSVGREGLGNTEAFF
TRBJ2-2 | NA | TRBV4-2 | NA | TGTGCCAGCAGCCAAGATTCCGGGAACACCGGGGAGCTGTTTTTT | CASSQDSGNTGELFF